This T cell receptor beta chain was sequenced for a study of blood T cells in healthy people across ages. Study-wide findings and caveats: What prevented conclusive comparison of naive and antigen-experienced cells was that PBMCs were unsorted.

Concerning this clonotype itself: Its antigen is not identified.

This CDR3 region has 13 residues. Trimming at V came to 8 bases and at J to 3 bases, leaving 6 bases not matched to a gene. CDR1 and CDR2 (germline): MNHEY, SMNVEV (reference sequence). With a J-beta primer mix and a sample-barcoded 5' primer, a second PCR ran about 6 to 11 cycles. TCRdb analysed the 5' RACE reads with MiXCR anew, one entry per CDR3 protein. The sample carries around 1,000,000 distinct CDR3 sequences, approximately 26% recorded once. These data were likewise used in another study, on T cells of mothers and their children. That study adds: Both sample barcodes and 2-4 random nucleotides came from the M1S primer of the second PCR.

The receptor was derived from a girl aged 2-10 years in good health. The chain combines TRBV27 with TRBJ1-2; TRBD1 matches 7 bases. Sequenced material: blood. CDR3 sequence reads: CASHSGGYYGYTF. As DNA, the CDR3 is TGTGCCAGCCACTCAGGGGGTTACTATGGCTACACCTTC.